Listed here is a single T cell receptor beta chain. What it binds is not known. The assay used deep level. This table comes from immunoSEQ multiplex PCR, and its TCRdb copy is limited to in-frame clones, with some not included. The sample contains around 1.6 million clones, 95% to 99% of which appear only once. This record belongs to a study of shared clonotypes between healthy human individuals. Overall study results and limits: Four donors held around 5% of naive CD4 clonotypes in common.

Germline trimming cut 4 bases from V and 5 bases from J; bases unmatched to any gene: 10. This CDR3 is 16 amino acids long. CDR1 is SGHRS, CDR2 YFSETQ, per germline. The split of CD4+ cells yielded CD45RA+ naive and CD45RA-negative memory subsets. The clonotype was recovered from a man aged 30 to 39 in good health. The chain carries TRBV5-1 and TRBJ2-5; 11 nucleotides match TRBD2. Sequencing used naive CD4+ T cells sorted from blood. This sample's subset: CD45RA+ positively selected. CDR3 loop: CASSANLAGGGETQYF. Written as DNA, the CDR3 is TGCGCCAGCAGCGCCAACCTAGCGGGAGGAGGGGAGACCCAGTACTTC.